The 3 T cell receptor beta chains listed next were all sequenced from one sample in a study of T cells in women clearing cervical HPV infection. Sequencing used immunoSEQ multiplex PCR; TCRdb keeps in-frame clones, though not all of them. Recorded here are tens of thousands of clones; the top ten clones represent less than 8%. The sequencing sample was made of blood buffy coat. Receptors were obtained from a woman between 18 and 75 years old with a cervical HPV16 infection that either progressed to CIN3+ or cleared (not recorded which).

Comment on this clone: The observed sequence ends 3 residues before the CDR3 terminus, with the missing tail filled in from the germline J gene. The chain is built from TRBV19 and TRBJ2-3; 7 bases are a match to TRBD1. This CDR3 region has 15 residues. CDR1 and CDR2 from the germline V gene are LNHDA and SQIVND (reference sequence). CDR3 DNA, as far as it was read: TGTGCCAGTAGTATTGGGCAGGGGGTAAATCAGCCG. Translation gives CASSIGQGVNQP. The complete CDR3 protein is CASSIGQGVNQPQYF. The full variable domain, with the rest looked up from reference TRBV19 and TRBJ2-3, is DGGITQSPKYLFRKEGQNVTLSCEQNLNHDAMYWYRQDPGQGLRLIYYSQIVNDFQKGDIAEGYSVSREKKESFPLTVTSAQKNPTAFYLCASSIGQGVNQPQYFGPGTRLTVL.

The CDR3 sequence: CASSILNEQFF. CDR3 DNA (partial): TGTGCCAGTAGTATCCTCAATGAG. The chain carries TRBV19 and TRBJ2-1; no reliable D call. The read is 3 residues too short to cover the CDR3 end, so that end is filled in from the germline J gene. This CDR3 comprises 11 residues. The V end was cut by 3 bases, the J end by 6 bases, with 3 bases between. Germline V gives CDR1 LNHDA, CDR2 SQIVND (reference sequence).

Concerning this clone itself: The read falls 3 residues short of the CDR3 end, and the missing part is taken from the germline J gene. The chain combines TRBV7-2 with TRBJ2-3, with 8 bases fitting TRBD1. The CDR3 has 15 amino acids. J was trimmed by 3 bases and V by 0 bases; bases with no gene match: 2. CDR1 and CDR2 from the germline V gene are SGHTA and FQGNSA. CDR3 DNA, as far as it was read: TGTGCCAGCAGCTTAGCCCAGGGGGCTACAGATACG. Encoded protein: CASSLAQGATDT. The entire CDR3 protein reads CASSLAQGATDTQYF. Full variable domain (rest looked up from reference TRBV7-2 and TRBJ2-3): GAGVSQSPSNKVTEKGKDVELRCDPISGHTALYWYRQSLGQGLEFLIYFQGNSAPDKSGLPSDRFSAERTGGSVSTLTIQRTQQEDSAVYLCASSLAQGATDTQYFGPGTRLTVL.